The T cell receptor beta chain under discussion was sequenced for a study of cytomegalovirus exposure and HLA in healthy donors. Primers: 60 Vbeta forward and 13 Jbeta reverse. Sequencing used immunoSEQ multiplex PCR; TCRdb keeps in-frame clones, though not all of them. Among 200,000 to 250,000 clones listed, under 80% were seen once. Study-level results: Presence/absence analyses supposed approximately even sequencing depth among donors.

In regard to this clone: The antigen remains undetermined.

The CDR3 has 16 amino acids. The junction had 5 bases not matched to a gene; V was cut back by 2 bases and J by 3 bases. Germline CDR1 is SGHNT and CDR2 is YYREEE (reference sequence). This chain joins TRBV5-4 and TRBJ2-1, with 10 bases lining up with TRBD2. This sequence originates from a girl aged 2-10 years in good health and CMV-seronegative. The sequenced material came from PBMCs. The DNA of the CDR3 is TGTGCCAGCAGCTTTGTACTAGCGGGGATCTACAATGAGCAGTTCTTC. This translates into CASSFVLAGIYNEQFF.